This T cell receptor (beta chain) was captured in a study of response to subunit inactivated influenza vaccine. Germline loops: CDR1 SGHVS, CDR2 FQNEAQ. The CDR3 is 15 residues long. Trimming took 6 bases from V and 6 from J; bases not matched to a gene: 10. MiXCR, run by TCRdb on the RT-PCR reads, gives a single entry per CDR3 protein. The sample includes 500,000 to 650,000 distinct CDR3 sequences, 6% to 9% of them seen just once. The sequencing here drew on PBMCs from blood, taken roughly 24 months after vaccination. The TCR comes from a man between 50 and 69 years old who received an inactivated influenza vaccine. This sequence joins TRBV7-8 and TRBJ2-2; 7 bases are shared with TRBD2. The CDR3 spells CASSLALASAGELFF. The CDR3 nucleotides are TGTGCCAGCAGTCTCGCACTAGCGAGCGCCGGGGAGCTGTTTTTT.